This T cell receptor beta chain originates from a study of PD-L1 blockade in urothelial cancer. The overall study: Blood was analyzed 3 weeks (second dose) and 6 weeks after treatment start.

This clone was observed a few times. Data came from immunoSEQ multiplex PCR; TCRdb stores just in-frame clones and leaves some out. The sample lists roughly 100,000 clones; around four fifths were seen once. The time point: peripheral blood 6 weeks after treatment start. V was pared by 5 bases and J by 0 bases, with 11 bases between. This CDR3 has 15 amino acids. Per germline, CDR1 MNHEY and CDR2 SVGAGI. The TCR comes from a man between 65 and 80 years old with urothelial cancer. This sequence joins TRBV6-5 and TRBJ2-4; a possible D gene is TRBD1 (6 bases). Sequencing used PBMCs, obtained around atezolizumab (anti-PD-L1) treatment. The CDR3 reads CASSTGRGAKNIQYF. In DNA, the CDR3 is TGTGCCAGCAGTACCGGCAGGGGAGCCAAAAACATTCAGTACTTC.